These 20 T cell receptor beta chains were sequenced from one sample in a study of beta chain features in type 1 diabetes. Study-wide results and caveats: People with Type 1 diabetes carried modestly yet significantly shorter TCRB CDR3s in all four CD4+ subsets.

No antigen has been identified for these receptors. Expressed TCRB transcripts were sequenced after all isolated RNA was converted to cDNA. This table comes from immunoSEQ multiplex PCR, and its TCRdb copy is limited to in-frame clones, with some not included. The table records around 250,000 clones, approximately 15% of them present only once. The sample was naive CD4+ T cells from blood. Source of these receptors: a man aged 30 to 39 with type 1 diabetes.

V usage is TRBV21-1 and J usage is TRBJ1-2; the D segment call TRBD1 is taken from the table without a DNA check. TRBV21-1 is assigned pseudogene status. The CDR3 spans 14 residues. The CDR3 nucleotides read TGTGCCAGCCCGGGACAGGGGAAGAACTATGGCTACACCTTC. Protein sequence: CASPGQGKNYGYTF.

The chain links TRBV11-2 to TRBJ2-7, with 9 nucleotides matching TRBD1. Germline CDR1 is SGHAT and CDR2 is FQNNGV. With V trimmed by 1 base and J by 5 bases, 6 bases remained unmatched. The CDR3 totals 15 residues. CDR3 loop: CASSLALQGAHEQYF. The CDR3 DNA reads as TGTGCCAGCAGCTTAGCATTACAGGGGGCCCACGAGCAGTACTTC.

This clone appeared a few times. The J gene is TRBJ2-1, the V gene TRBV5-4; possibly TRBD2 for D (5 bases). V was pared by 4 bases and J by 0 bases, with 11 bases between. CDR1 is SGHNT and CDR2 is YYREEE in the germline V gene (reference sequence). The CDR3 length is 15 residues. This CDR3 is CASSGGVSSYNEQFF. CDR3 nucleotide sequence: TGTGCCAGCAGCGGAGGTGTGAGCTCCTACAATGAGCAGTTCTTC.

The genes are TRBV5-1 and TRBJ2-1, with 8 bases lining up with TRBD2. In germline, CDR1 is SGHRS, CDR2 YFSETQ. This CDR3 has 14 amino acids. J gave up 9 bases and V 4 bases, and 9 bases lay outside the gene matches. The CDR3 reads CASSMGLVNGEQFF. The CDR3 nucleotides read TGCGCCAGCAGCATGGGACTAGTTAATGGTGAGCAGTTCTTC.

This clone has a handful of counts. The gene calls are TRBV29-1 and TRBJ2-5; 7 bases fit TRBD2. V shed 3 bases and J 6 bases; nucleotides not matched to a gene: 4. The CDR3 extends over 12 amino acids. Germline CDR1 reads SQVTM; CDR2 reads ANQGSEA. CDR3 DNA sequence: TGCAGCGTTGAGGGAGGGTCTAAGACCCAGTACTTC. Protein: CSVEGGSKTQYF.

The rearrangement joins TRBV2 to TRBJ2-2; 7 bases align to TRBD2. The CDR3 runs to 15 residues. Germline lookup yields CDR1 SNHLY and CDR2 FYNNEI. Losses at the gene ends were 1 base for V and 6 bases for J; bases not matched to a gene: 5. CDR3: CASSEGGGPSGELFF. The CDR3 DNA follows: TGTGCCAGCAGTGAAGGCGGGGGACCGTCCGGGGAGCTGTTTTTT.

The chain recombines TRBV27 with TRBJ1-2; 8 positions agree with TRBD1. CDR3 length equals 17 residues. Germline CDR1 MNHEY, CDR2 SMNVEV (reference sequence). The trim removed 6 bases at V and 0 bases at J, leaving 12 bases unmatched. CDR3 region: CASSPHGTGLTNYGYTF. The CDR3 DNA is TGTGCCAGCAGCCCCCACGGGACAGGACTTACTAACTATGGCTACACCTTC.

The CDR3: CASSRGSRGNTEAFF. As DNA, the CDR3 is TGCGCCAGCAGCCGGGGATCTCGGGGGAACACTGAAGCTTTCTTT. The chain couples TRBV5-1 to TRBJ1-1; D is uncertain. Trimming shortened V by 4 bases and J by 1 base, and 14 bases separated the two germline ends. Germline V lookup: CDR1 SGHRS, CDR2 YFSETQ. CDR3 length equals 15 residues.

The gene calls are TRBV2 and TRBJ2-2; 8 nucleotides match TRBD1. Germline assignment: CDR1 SNHLY and CDR2 FYNNEI. V gave up 7 bases and J gave up 1 base; unmatched junction bases: 17. The CDR3 totals 19 residues. The CDR3 DNA reads TGTGCCAGCACCGTGACGGTCGGCAGGGGGCCTCTGAACACCGGGGAGCTGTTTTTT. Encoded protein: CASTVTVGRGPLNTGELFF.

This clone has just a few counts. The rearrangement joins TRBV10-3 to TRBJ2-7; 13 positions match TRBD2. Per the germline V gene, CDR1 is ENHRY and CDR2 is SYGVKD. Trimming removed 5 bases from V and 2 bases from J; junction bases left unmatched: 0. This CDR3 has 14 residues. CDR3 DNA: TGTGCCATCAGTACTAGCGGGGGGGCCTACGAGCAGTACTTC. Translated: CAISTSGGAYEQYF.

This chain uses TRBV18 with TRBJ1-1; possibly TRBD1 for D (5 bases). V lost 5 bases, J lost 1 base, and 8 bases lay in between. CDR1 and CDR2 from the germline V gene are KGHSH and LQKENI. This CDR3 comprises 13 residues. For the CDR3, the DNA is TGTGCCAGCTCAGACAGCGCGAACACTGAAGCTTTCTTT. Translating it yields CASSDSANTEAFF.

The table lists this clone with a few counts. The J gene is TRBJ2-7, the V gene TRBV5-4, with TRBD2 identical over 10 bases. Germline values: CDR1 SGHNT, CDR2 YYREEE (reference sequence). Germline trimming cut 4 bases from V and 3 bases from J; bases unmatched to any gene: 7. There are 15 residues in the CDR3. CDR3 DNA: TGTGCCAGCAGCGTTCTAGCGGGAGCTAACTACGAGCAGTACTTC. It is translated as CASSVLAGANYEQYF.

Notes on this clone: This CDR3 is also generated by other DNA sequences in the sample. In DNA, the CDR3 is TGTGCCAGCTCACCCAACCGGGACGAGCAGTACTTC. Residues: CASSPNRDEQYF. V and J are TRBV18 and TRBJ2-7; D is uncertain. V was pared by 3 bases and J by 5 bases, with 8 bases between. This CDR3 is built from 12 residues. The germline V gene has CDR1 KGHSH and CDR2 LQKENI.

This clone was seen more than once but under ten times. The V gene is TRBV6-6, the J gene TRBJ1-2, with D uncertain. Trimming left V 6 bases short and J 5 bases short, with 13 bases between. CDR3 length: 13 residues. Germline assignment: CDR1 MNHNY and CDR2 SVGAGI (reference sequence). CDR3 sequence: CASSSRGGYGYTF. In nucleotides, the CDR3 is TGTGCCAGCAGCTCCCGGGGAGGATATGGCTACACCTTC.

V gene TRBV18 combines with J gene TRBJ1-5; possible D gene TRBD1, 5 bases. The CDR3 spans 13 residues. Germline CDR1 reads KGHSH; CDR2 reads LQKENI. Trimming removed 5 bases at V and 7 bases at J, with 12 bases between. CDR3 residues: CASSAQGGQPQHF. The CDR3 DNA follows: TGTGCCAGCTCAGCGCAGGGCGGACAGCCCCAGCATTTT.

The chain uses TRBV30 and TRBJ1-1; 9 bases align to TRBD1. The V gene end was trimmed by 3 bases and the J gene end by 2 bases; junction bases not matched to a gene: 13. The CDR3 consists of 17 residues. Germline CDR1 is GTSNPN and CDR2 is SVGIG (reference sequence). The chain's CDR3 is CAWRLVGQGSINTEAFF. The CDR3 DNA is TGTGCCTGGAGGTTGGTGGGACAGGGAAGTATCAACACTGAAGCTTTCTTT.

This clone was found a few times. This rearrangement joins TRBV19 to TRBJ1-2; D possibly corresponds to TRBD1 (5 bases). CDR3 length: 17 residues. Trimming pared 0 bases from V and 8 bases from J, leaving 22 bases between. The V gene's germline CDR1 is LNHDA and CDR2 SQIVND (reference sequence). The CDR3 reads CASSIDGWGSDNQGYTF. CDR3 nucleotides: TGTGCCAGTAGTATAGATGGGTGGGGATCGGACAACCAGGGCTACACCTTC.

A few counts support this clone. The rearrangement uses TRBV12-5 and TRBJ2-1; D is possibly TRBD2 (5 bases). V gave up 8 bases and J gave up 4 bases, with 15 bases separating them. Germline CDR1 reads LGHNT; CDR2 reads FRNRAP. The CDR3 has 14 residues. The DNA for the CDR3 is TGTGCTAGTCAGTCGGGGTTAAGTTACAATGAGCAGTTCTTC. Protein product: CASQSGLSYNEQFF.

Only a few counts were recorded for this clone. V is TRBV7-9 and J is TRBJ2-5, with D tentatively TRBD1 (6 bases). The ends were cut back, 5 bases at V and 5 bases at J, with 15 bases in the middle. This CDR3 spans 14 amino acids. Germline CDR1 and CDR2: SEHNR and FQNEAQ (reference sequence). CDR3 DNA sequence: TGTGCCAGCAGCCCGACAGGCCCGGGGGAGACCCAGTACTTC. Translation: CASSPTGPGETQYF.

V usage is TRBV29-1 and J usage is TRBJ1-1; 11 positions agree with TRBD1. Trimming removed 6 bases from V and 4 bases from J; junction bases left unmatched: 7. Germline CDR1 SQVTM, CDR2 ANQGSEA. The CDR3 has 14 amino acids. The CDR3 sequence: CSVCYGQGATEAFF. CDR3 DNA sequence: TGCAGCGTCTGCTACGGACAGGGGGCCACTGAAGCTTTCTTT.